The rows below give T cell receptor beta chains drawn from one sample of a study of CD8 T cells in ankylosing spondylitis. TCRdb reprocessed the 5' RACE reads with MiXCR, giving one entry per CDR3 protein. The sample shows about 210,000 distinct CDR3 sequences, 6% to 8% of them seen only once. The sample taken for sequencing was blood, either unsorted or a sorted T cell fraction (not recorded which). Source of these receptors: a male donor with ankylosing spondylitis. The CDR3 runs from the conserved cysteine through the conserved F or W. The D gene is left open where the match is weak. Only some rows state a clone size, as once, few, many or a class for expanded clones.

j_call v_call d_call clone_size cdr3_nt cdr3_aa
TRBJ2-5 TRBV5-6 TRBD1 NA TGTGCCAGCAGCTTGGATGTAGGGGGCGCGGAGACCCAGTACTTC CASSLDVGGAETQYF
TRBJ2-5 TRBV25-1 NA many TGTGCCAGCAGTGAATATCGTTTCGAAAACTCGGAGACCCAGTACTTC CASSEYRFENSETQYF
TRBJ2-4 TRBV28 TRBD2 many TGTGCCAGCAGTGTAAGACTAGCGGGAGGGATTTTAGCCAAAAACATTCAGTACTTC CASSVRLAGGILAKNIQYF
TRBJ1-1 TRBV20-1 NA many TGCAGTGCTAGAGGCAGAATAGGTGAAGCTTTCTTT CSARGRIGEAFF
TRBJ2-1 TRBV11-2 NA few TGTGCCAGCAGCTTAGTACAGGGCTACAATGAGCAGTTCTTC CASSLVQGYNEQFF
TRBJ2-7 TRBV23-1 NA many TGCGCCAGAACCCGGACAGCCCTAACCTACGAGCAGTACTTC CARTRTALTYEQYF
TRBJ2-7 TRBV24-1 NA many TGTGCCACCAGTGGCCTACAGGGTGAGCAGTACTTC CATSGLQGEQYF
TRBJ2-5 TRBV30 NA many TGTGCCTGGAGTGTAGGGAGCCAAGAGACCCAGTACTTC CAWSVGSQETQYF
TRBJ2-6 TRBV5-1 TRBD2 NA TGCGCCAGCAGCATGGGACTAGCGGGAGGGGCTGGGGCCAACGTCCTGACTTTC CASSMGLAGGAGANVLTF
TRBJ2-1 TRBV28 NA many TGTGCCAGCATTGGAGGGCCTATTGAGTCGGGGGAGCATTTCTTC CASIGGPIESGEHFF
TRBJ1-5 TRBV12-3/TRBV12-4 TRBD1 many TGTGCCAGCAGTACCAACAGGGGGTGGCCCCAGCATTTT CASSTNRGWPQHF
TRBJ2-3 TRBV3-1 TRBD2 NA TGTGCCAGCAGCCAAGAGACTAGCGAGACAGATACGCAGTATTTT CASSQETSETDTQYF
TRBJ2-7 TRBV7-8 TRBD2 many TGTGCCAGCAGCTTATTCCCTAGCGGGGGCTACTACGAGCAGTACTTC CASSLFPSGGYYEQYF
TRBJ1-1 TRBV10-3 NA few TGTGCCATGAGAGATCGGAGGGCCACTGAAGCTTTCTTT CAMRDRRATEAFF
TRBJ2-1 TRBV11-1 TRBD1 many TGTGCCAGCAGCTCACCCATCAAGGGACAGGGGGGCTCCTACAATGAGCAGTTCTTC CASSSPIKGQGGSYNEQFF
TRBJ2-7 TRBV4-2 NA few TGTGCCAGCAGCTCCGGGCTGCTTGACTCCTACGAGCAGTACTTC CASSSGLLDSYEQYF
TRBJ2-5 TRBV10-2 NA few TGCGCCAGCAGTGAGGGCAGGGGGGCGACCCAGTACTTC CASSEGRGATQYF
TRBJ2-3 TRBV7-2 TRBD1 many TGTGCCAGCAGCCCTATAGCCCCGACAGGGACTTTT CASSPIAPTGTF
TRBJ2-2 TRBV5-1 TRBD1 NA TGCGCCAGCGGCTGGACAGGGGCCGGGGAGCTGTTTTTT CASGWTGAGELFF
TRBJ1-5 TRBV6-2/TRBV6-3 NA many TGTGCCAGCAGTAATCTCGGGCCGTTAAATCAGCCCCAGCATTTT CASSNLGPLNQPQHF
TRBJ2-3 TRBV5-1 NA NA TGCGCCAGCAGGCCAGCCCAAGGGGGCACAGATACGCAGTATTTT CASRPAQGGTDTQYF
TRBJ2-3 TRBV7-9 NA many TGTGCCTTACCCGGGGTTAGCACAGATACGCAGTATTTT CALPGVSTDTQYF
TRBJ2-1 TRBV4-3 TRBD2 many TGCGCCAGCAGCCAAGTGTGGGCGACTAGCGGGATAGGGAGCAATGAGCAGTTCTTC CASSQVWATSGIGSNEQFF
TRBJ2-3 TRBV27 NA many TGTGCCAGCAGTCTCTACAGGGCCACAGATACGCAGTATTTT CASSLYRATDTQYF
TRBJ1-4 TRBV7-9 NA NA TGTGCCAGCAGCAGCCCGCAAGAGATCCTTAATGAAAAACTGTTTTTT CASSSPQEILNEKLFF
TRBJ2-7 TRBV7-9 NA many TGTGCCAGCAGCACGGGTACCACCGCCTACGAGCAGTACTTC CASSTGTTAYEQYF
TRBJ2-7 TRBV6-2/TRBV6-3 TRBD1 many TGTGCCAGCAGTTACTCGACAGGGAATGAGCAGTACTTC CASSYSTGNEQYF
TRBJ2-7 TRBV27 TRBD1 many TGTGCCAGCAGCCCGGGACAGGGTCAGGAGCAGTACTTC CASSPGQGQEQYF
TRBJ1-6 TRBV21-1 NA many TGTGCCAGCAGCAATATCCAGGACCACGGTAATTCACCCCTCCACTTT CASSNIQDHGNSPLHF
TRBJ2-7 TRBV7-8 NA few TGTGCCAGCAGCTTAGCGGCGCAGGCTACCTACGAGCAGTACTTC CASSLAAQATYEQYF
TRBJ1-2 TRBV28 NA many TGTGCCAGCAGCTACCTACTGTCGTATGGCTACACCTTC CASSYLLSYGYTF
TRBJ1-1 TRBV18 NA NA TGTGCCAGCTCCTTGACAAGTATGAACACTGAAGCTTTCTTT CASSLTSMNTEAFF
TRBJ2-2 TRBV7-7 NA NA TGTGCTAGCAGCTTAGGATTGGCCGGGGAGCTGTTTTTT CASSLGLAGELFF
TRBJ2-7 TRBV4-3 NA NA TGCGCCAGCAGCCAAGACGGCAGGGACGAGCAGTACTTC CASSQDGRDEQYF
TRBJ2-5 TRBV10-2 NA many TGCGCCAGCGACCGGGACGGAGAAGAGACCCAGTACTTC CASDRDGEETQYF
TRBJ2-1 TRBV7-9 NA NA TGTGCCAGTTGGGGAATCTCCTACAATGAGCAGTTCTTC CASWGISYNEQFF
TRBJ1-1 TRBV7-2 TRBD1 NA TGTGCCAGCAGCCTCCTGACAGGGCGAACTGAAGCTTTCTTT CASSLLTGRTEAFF
TRBJ2-7 TRBV11-2 TRBD2 many TGTGCCAGCGGGGACTACTCCTACGAGCAGTACTTC CASGDYSYEQYF
TRBJ2-5 TRBV6-1 NA NA TGTGCCGCAGATGGGTTCTGGGGGACCCAGTACTTC CAADGFWGTQYF
TRBJ2-1 TRBV7-2 TRBD2 many TGTGCCAGCAGCTGGACTAGCGGGCCCAATGAGCAGTTCTTC CASSWTSGPNEQFF
TRBJ1-1 TRBV4-3 TRBD1 many TGCGCCAGCAGCCAAGGGACAGGTACGAGGACTGAAGCTTTCTTT CASSQGTGTRTEAFF
TRBJ1-2 TRBV24-1 NA NA TGTGCCACCAGTGATTTGGGGGGGGCCTATGGCTACACCTTC CATSDLGGAYGYTF
TRBJ2-3 TRBV27 NA many TGTGCCAGCAGTTTACTGGGCATATCCGGGACTGACACAGATACGCAGTATTTT CASSLLGISGTDTDTQYF
TRBJ1-6 TRBV11-2 NA many TGTGCCAGCAGCCCAGAGTACAGCTCCTATAATTCACCCCTCCACTTT CASSPEYSSYNSPLHF
TRBJ1-1 TRBV14 NA many TGTGCCAGCAGCCCCTCAAGTGGCACTGAAGCTTTCTTT CASSPSSGTEAFF
TRBJ2-1 TRBV12-3/TRBV12-4 TRBD2 NA TGTGCCAGCAGGATGGGGCGGGAGAGCTCCTACAATGAGCAGTTCTTC CASRMGRESSYNEQFF
TRBJ1-2 TRBV12-3/TRBV12-4 NA many TGTGCCAGCAGTTCCAACGGACCGGGCGACTATGGCTACACCTTC CASSSNGPGDYGYTF
TRBJ2-7 TRBV11-2 NA few TGTGCCAGCAGCTTAGTACAGGGACCCCCGGGCGAGCAGTACTTC CASSLVQGPPGEQYF
TRBJ2-2 TRBV2 NA NA TGTGCCAGAGCCGGGCCAAACACCGGGGAGCTGTTTTTT CARAGPNTGELFF
TRBJ1-2 TRBV6-7 NA many TGTGCCAGCAGTTACTCTCCATCAGCTAACTATGGCTACACCTTC CASSYSPSANYGYTF
TRBJ2-1 TRBV2 TRBD2 few TGTGCCAGCAGTGAGATTAGCGGGGAGTACAATGAGCAGTTCTTC CASSEISGEYNEQFF
TRBJ2-1 TRBV7-9 NA NA TGTGCCAGCAGCCCCTCCCAGGGGCTTGTATATGAGCAGTTCTTC CASSPSQGLVYEQFF
TRBJ1-4 TRBV9 NA many TGTGCCAGCAGCGTAAACGGTGAAAAACTGTTTTTT CASSVNGEKLFF
TRBJ1-1 TRBV6-2/TRBV6-3 NA NA TGTGCCAGCAGTTACACAGGGTCAGGCACTGAAGCTTTCTTT CASSYTGSGTEAFF
TRBJ2-7 TRBV20-1 NA NA TGCAGTGCTAGAATAGGCCAGGGCCAGTACGAGCAGTACTTC CSARIGQGQYEQYF
TRBJ2-7 TRBV7-9 NA many TGTGCCAGCAGCTCTCCCGAATCCTACGAGCAGTACTTC CASSSPESYEQYF
TRBJ2-1 TRBV29-1 NA many TGCAGCGTCGCACGTCAGACATCTCGCAGCGATGAGCAGTTCTTC CSVARQTSRSDEQFF
TRBJ1-1 TRBV29-1 NA many TGCAGCGTTGAAGTGGAGCGTCAAAAAGCTTTCTTT CSVEVERQKAFF
TRBJ2-1 TRBV27 NA many TGTGCCAGCTCGGCATCTCGGGCCGATGAGCAGTTCTTC CASSASRADEQFF